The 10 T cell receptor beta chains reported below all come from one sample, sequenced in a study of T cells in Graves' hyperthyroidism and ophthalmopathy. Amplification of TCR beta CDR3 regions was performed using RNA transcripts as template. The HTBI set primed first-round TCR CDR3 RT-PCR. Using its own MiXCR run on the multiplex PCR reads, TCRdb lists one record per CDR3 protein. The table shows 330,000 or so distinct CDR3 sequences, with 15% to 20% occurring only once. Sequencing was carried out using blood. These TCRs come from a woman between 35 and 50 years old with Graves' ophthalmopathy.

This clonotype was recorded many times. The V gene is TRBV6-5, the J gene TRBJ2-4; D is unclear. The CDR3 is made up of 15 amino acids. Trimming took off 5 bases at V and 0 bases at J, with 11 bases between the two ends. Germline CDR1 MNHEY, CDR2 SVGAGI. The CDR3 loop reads CASSTEWLAKNIQYF. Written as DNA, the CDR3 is TGTGCCAGCAGTACGGAGTGGCTAGCCAAAAACATTCAGTACTTC.

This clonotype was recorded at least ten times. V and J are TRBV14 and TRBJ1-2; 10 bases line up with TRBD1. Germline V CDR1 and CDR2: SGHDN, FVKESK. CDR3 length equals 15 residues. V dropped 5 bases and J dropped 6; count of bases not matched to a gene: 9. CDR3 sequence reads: CASSTLPGTGDGYTF. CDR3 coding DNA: TGTGCCAGCAGCACCCTCCCCGGGACAGGGGATGGCTACACCTTC.

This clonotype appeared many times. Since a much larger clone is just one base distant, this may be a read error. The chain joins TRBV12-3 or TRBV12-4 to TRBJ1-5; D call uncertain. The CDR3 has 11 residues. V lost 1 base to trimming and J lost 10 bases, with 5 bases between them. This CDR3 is CASSLGHPQHF. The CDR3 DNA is TGTGCCAGCAGTTTAGGTCACCCCCAGCATTTT.

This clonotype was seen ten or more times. This CDR3 is CAWAGLDTIYF. In nucleotides, the CDR3 is TGTGCCTGGGCCGGGTTGGACACCATATATTTT. The genes are TRBV30 and TRBJ1-3; D not certain. The germline CDR1 and CDR2 sequences are GTSNPN and SVGIG (reference sequence). V lost 5 bases and J lost 8, with 10 bases in between. This CDR3 comprises 11 residues.

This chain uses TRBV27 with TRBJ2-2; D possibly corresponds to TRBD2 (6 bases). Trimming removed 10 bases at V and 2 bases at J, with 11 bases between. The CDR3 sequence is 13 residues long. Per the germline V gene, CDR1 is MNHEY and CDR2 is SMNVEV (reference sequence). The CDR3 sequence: CATRLGNTGELFF. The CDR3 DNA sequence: TGTGCCACCAGACTAGGAAACACCGGGGAGCTGTTTTTT.

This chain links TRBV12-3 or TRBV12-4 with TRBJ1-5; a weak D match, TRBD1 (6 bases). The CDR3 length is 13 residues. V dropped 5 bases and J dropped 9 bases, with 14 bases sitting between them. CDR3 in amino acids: CASSPGTSSPQHF. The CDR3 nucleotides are TGTGCCAGCAGTCCTGGGACAAGTTCGCCCCAGCATTTT.

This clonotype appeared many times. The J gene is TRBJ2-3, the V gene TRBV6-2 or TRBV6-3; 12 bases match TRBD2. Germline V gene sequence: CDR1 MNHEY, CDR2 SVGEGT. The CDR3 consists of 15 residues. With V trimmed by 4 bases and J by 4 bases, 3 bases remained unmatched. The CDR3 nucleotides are TGTGCCAGCAGTTTACTAGCGGGAGGAGCAGATACGCAGTATTTT. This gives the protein CASSLLAGGADTQYF.

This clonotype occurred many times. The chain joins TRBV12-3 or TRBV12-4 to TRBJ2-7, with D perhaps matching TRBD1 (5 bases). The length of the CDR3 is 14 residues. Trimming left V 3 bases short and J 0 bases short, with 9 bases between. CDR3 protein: CASSLQGFSYEQYF. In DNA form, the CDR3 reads TGTGCCAGCAGTTTGCAGGGCTTCTCCTACGAGCAGTACTTC.

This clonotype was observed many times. The CDR3 region is CASSGTGAKETQYF. The CDR3 DNA sequence: TGTGCCAGCAGTGGGACAGGAGCCAAAGAGACCCAGTACTTC. The chain couples TRBV6-1 to TRBJ2-5; the match to TRBD1 covers 7 bases. Per the germline V gene, CDR1 is MNHNS and CDR2 is SASEGT. There are 14 residues in the CDR3. The V gene end was trimmed by 4 bases and the J gene end by 3 bases; junction bases not matched to a gene: 5.

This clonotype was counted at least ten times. In DNA form, the CDR3 reads TGTGCCAGCAGTTTAGAGGGGACCTACGAGCAGTACTTC. It specifies CASSLEGTYEQYF. The genes are TRBV12-3 or TRBV12-4 and TRBJ2-7; D may be TRBD1 (5 bases). V shed 1 base and J shed 2 bases, with 6 bases lying between them. This CDR3 is built from 13 residues.